A selection of T cell receptor beta chains follows, all from one sample in a study of T cell repertoires in cytomegalovirus infection. TCRdb used MiXCR to reprocess the reads, holding one entry per CDR3 protein. This table holds hundreds of thousands of distinct CDR3 sequences, roughly 22% found once. Specimen: CD8+ T cells from PBMCs. These receptors came from a human donor in good health (CMV status not recorded). Some clones in this sample may be carry-over from other donors' samples. Each CDR3 is given with its conserved first and last residue. D genes are given only for firm matches. Clone size is stated in some rows and not others, as once, few, many or a class when expanded.

J gene: TRBJ1-2
D gene: .
V gene: TRBV28
clone size: few
CDR3 DNA: TGTGCCAGCAGCCCCCGCGGCTACTATGGCTACACCTTC
CDR3 protein: CASSPRGYYGYTF

J gene: TRBJ2-3
D gene: .
V gene: TRBV7-8
clone size: many
CDR3 DNA: TGTGCCAGCAGCTTGGATACGGGGGATACGCAGTATTTT
CDR3 protein: CASSLDTGDTQYF

J gene: TRBJ1-2
D gene: .
V gene: TRBV24-1
clone size: many
CDR3 DNA: TGTGCCACCAGTGACCCGTCCAGGGACTATGGCTACACCTTC
CDR3 protein: CATSDPSRDYGYTF

J gene: TRBJ1-5
D gene: TRBD1
V gene: TRBV2
clone size: .
CDR3 DNA: TGTGCCAGCAGTGAAGTAGGGACAGGGCTGTGGCCCCAGCATTTT
CDR3 protein: CASSEVGTGLWPQHF

J gene: TRBJ2-7
D gene: TRBD1
V gene: TRBV7-8
clone size: many
CDR3 DNA: TGTGCCAGCAGCTTAGCCGGACAGGGGGGCGAGCAGTACTTC
CDR3 protein: CASSLAGQGGEQYF

J gene: TRBJ1-4
D gene: .
V gene: TRBV29-1
clone size: few
CDR3 DNA: TGCAGCGTTGAAGATGGTACAGGGAGGGGTGAAAAACTGTTTTTT
CDR3 protein: CSVEDGTGRGEKLFF

J gene: TRBJ2-7
D gene: .
V gene: TRBV14
clone size: .
CDR3 DNA: TGTGCCAGCGCCACACTGAACTACGAGCAGTACTTC
CDR3 protein: CASATLNYEQYF

J gene: TRBJ2-1
D gene: .
V gene: TRBV27
clone size: few
CDR3 DNA: TGTGCCAGCGGTGTGGGGGCGAATGAGCAGTTCTTC
CDR3 protein: CASGVGANEQFF

J gene: TRBJ1-2
D gene: .
V gene: TRBV7-6
clone size: many
CDR3 DNA: TGTGCCAGCAGCCCTCCCGGAGGGAACTATGGCTACACCTTC
CDR3 protein: CASSPPGGNYGYTF

J gene: TRBJ2-3
D gene: .
V gene: TRBV7-4
clone size: once
CDR3 DNA: TGTGCCAGCAGCGAGAGCGGATTTAGCACAGATACGCAGTATTTT
CDR3 protein: CASSESGFSTDTQYF

J gene: TRBJ2-2
D gene: .
V gene: TRBV7-6
clone size: few
CDR3 DNA: TGTGCCAGCAGCTTAGGCTTGACGGCCACGAACACCGGGGAGCTGTTTTTT
CDR3 protein: CASSLGLTATNTGELFF

J gene: TRBJ1-6
D gene: .
V gene: TRBV4-1
clone size: .
CDR3 DNA: TGCGCCAGCAGCCAAGATGTGGGTAGTAATTCACCCCTCCACTTT
CDR3 protein: CASSQDVGSNSPLHF

J gene: TRBJ2-1
D gene: .
V gene: TRBV15
clone size: .
CDR3 DNA: TGTGCCACCAGCGGGAACGGGAATGAGCAGTTCTTC
CDR3 protein: CATSGNGNEQFF

J gene: TRBJ2-7
D gene: .
V gene: TRBV27
clone size: .
CDR3 DNA: TGTGCCAGCAGGGCGGGCAGCTCCTACGAGCAGTACTTC
CDR3 protein: CASRAGSSYEQYF

J gene: TRBJ2-7
D gene: .
V gene: TRBV5-1
clone size: many
CDR3 DNA: TGCGCCAGCAGCGAGGGCACGGGCTTCTCATCCTACGAGCAGTACTTC
CDR3 protein: CASSEGTGFSSYEQYF